The T cell receptor beta chain under discussion was sequenced for a study of identical twins. General study findings and limits: Cross-sectional statistical analysis was relied on for the conclusions, without the same donors being followed.

It was template switching that added a universal primer site, and there were unique molecular identifiers on the cDNA. MiXCR was run by TCRdb on the 5' RACE reads, yielding one entry per CDR3 protein. The data hold more than 250,000 distinct CDR3 sequences, with more than 6.5% observed a single time. This CDR3 has 14 amino acids. Germline V CDR1 and CDR2: MGHDK, SYGVNS. Between the trimmed V and J ends, which lost 3 bases and 5 bases, there was a span of 10 bases. A word on this clonotype: As yet, its antigen is unknown.

These records were also assigned to another study, of yellow fever vaccine responses in identical twins.

The sequenced sample consisted of memory (CD45RO+) T cells sorted from blood. This rearrangement joins TRBV25-1 to TRBJ1-4; D ambiguous. This sequence was found in a woman between 18 and 30 years old in good health. This CDR3 reads CASSESGGNEKLFF. The CDR3 coding sequence is TGTGCCAGCAGTGAGTCAGGCGGGAATGAAAAACTGTTTTTT.